This TCR beta chain derives from a study of patients and donors after allogeneic stem cell transplantation (TCRdb year 2020). About this clonotype: Its antigen is still unknown. Per-base quality was not reported, and no clone a single base away is much larger than it.

The receptor library was made with RT-PCR. The sequencer listed for this sample is NextSeq 550. Clones were called with MiXCR by TCRdb after fastp trimmed the public reads at Q25, and only in-frame beta chains were retained. Duplicate CDR3 protein sequences are folded into a single record with the most common DNA and genes. Recorded for this sample are about 34,000 distinct CDR3 sequences; about 37% of them occurred a single time. In total, the top ten clones hold less than 85% of the sample. Sequenced sample: blood, either unsorted or a sorted T cell fraction (not recorded which). The sequence derives from a human donor who was either an allogeneic HSCT recipient or a stem cell or donor lymphocyte infusion donor (not recorded which). It is not recorded whose cells these are; they may come from a transplant donor.

The CDR3 protein is CASSLWGNPNEKLFF. The base sequence is TGTGCCAGCAGCTTATGGGGTAATCCCAATGAAAAACTGTTTTTT. The chain employs TRBV11-2 and TRBJ1-4, with the identity of the D gene unclear. Taken from the germline V gene, the CDR1 and CDR2 loops are SGHAT and FQNNGV. V gives up 2 bases and J gives up 5 bases, and the segment between their germline ends measures 12 bases. From cysteine to phenylalanine, the CDR3 is 15 amino acids long. The DNA shown is the 45-base CDR3, in frame from base 1.